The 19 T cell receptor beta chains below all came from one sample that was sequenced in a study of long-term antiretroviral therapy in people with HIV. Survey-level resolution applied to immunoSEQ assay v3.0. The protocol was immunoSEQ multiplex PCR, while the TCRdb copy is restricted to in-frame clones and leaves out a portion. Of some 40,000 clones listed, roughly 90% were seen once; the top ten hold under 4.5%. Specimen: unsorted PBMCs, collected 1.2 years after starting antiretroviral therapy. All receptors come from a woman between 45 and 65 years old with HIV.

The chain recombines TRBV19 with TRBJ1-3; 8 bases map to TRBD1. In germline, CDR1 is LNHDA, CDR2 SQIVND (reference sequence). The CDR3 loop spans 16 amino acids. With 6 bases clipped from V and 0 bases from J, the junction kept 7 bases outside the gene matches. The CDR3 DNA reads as TGTGCCAGTAGCCTCGACAGGGGAAGCTCTGGAAACACCATATATTTT. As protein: CASSLDRGSSGNTIYF.

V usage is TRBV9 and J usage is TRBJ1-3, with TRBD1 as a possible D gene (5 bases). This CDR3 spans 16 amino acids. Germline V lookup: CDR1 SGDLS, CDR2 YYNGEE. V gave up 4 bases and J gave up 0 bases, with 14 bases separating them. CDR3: CASSRRGSLSGNTIYF. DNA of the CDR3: TGTGCCAGCAGCCGAAGGGGATCGCTCTCTGGAAACACCATATATTTT.

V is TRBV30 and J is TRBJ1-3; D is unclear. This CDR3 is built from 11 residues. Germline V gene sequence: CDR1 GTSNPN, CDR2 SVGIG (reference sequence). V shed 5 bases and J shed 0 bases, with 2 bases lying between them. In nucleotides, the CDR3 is TGTGCCTGGCGCTCTGGAAACACCATATATTTT. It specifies CAWRSGNTIYF.

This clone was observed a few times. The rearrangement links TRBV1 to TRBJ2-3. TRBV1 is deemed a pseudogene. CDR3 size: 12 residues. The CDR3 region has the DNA TGCACCAGCAGCCAAGGGGGGTCAGTACCAAATTTT. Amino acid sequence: CTSSQGGSVPNF.

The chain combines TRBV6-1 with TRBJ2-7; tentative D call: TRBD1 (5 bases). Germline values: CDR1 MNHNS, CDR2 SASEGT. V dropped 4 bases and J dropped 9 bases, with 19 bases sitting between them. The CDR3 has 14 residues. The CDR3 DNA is TGTGCCAGCAGTGGGGGTCAGGGAAGGGATTCGCAGTACTTC. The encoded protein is CASSGGQGRDSQYF.

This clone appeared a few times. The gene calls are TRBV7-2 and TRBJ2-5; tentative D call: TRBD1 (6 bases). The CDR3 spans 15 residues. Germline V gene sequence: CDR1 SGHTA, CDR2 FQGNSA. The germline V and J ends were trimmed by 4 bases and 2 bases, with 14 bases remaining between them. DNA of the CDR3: TGTGCCAGCAGCTCACAGGGTGGGCTTCAAGAGACCCAGTACTTC. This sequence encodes CASSSQGGLQETQYF.

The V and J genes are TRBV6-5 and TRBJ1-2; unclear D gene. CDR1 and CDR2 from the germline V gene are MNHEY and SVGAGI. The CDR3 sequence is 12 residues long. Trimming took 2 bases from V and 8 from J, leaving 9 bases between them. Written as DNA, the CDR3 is TGTGCCAGCAGTTACGGCGGTCTCGGCTACACCTTC. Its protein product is CASSYGGLGYTF.

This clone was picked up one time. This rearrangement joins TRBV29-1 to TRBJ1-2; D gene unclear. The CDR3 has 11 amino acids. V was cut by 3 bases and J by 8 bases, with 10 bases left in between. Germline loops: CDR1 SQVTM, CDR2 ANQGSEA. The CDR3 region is CSVESGRGYTF. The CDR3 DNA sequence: TGCAGCGTTGAGTCCGGACGCGGCTACACCTTC.

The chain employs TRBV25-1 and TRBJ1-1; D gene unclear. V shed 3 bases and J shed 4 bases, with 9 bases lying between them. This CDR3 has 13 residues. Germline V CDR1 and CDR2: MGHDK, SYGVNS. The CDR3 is CASSDSGGTEAFF. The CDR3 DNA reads TGTGCCAGCAGTGATTCGGGCGGCACTGAAGCTTTCTTT.

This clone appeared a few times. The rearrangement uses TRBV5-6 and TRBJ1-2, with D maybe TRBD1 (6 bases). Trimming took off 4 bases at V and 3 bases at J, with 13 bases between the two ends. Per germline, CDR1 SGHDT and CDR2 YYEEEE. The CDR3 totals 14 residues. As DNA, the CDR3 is TGTGCCAGCAGCCCTTTGGGGGGCGACTATGGCTACACCTTC. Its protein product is CASSPLGGDYGYTF.

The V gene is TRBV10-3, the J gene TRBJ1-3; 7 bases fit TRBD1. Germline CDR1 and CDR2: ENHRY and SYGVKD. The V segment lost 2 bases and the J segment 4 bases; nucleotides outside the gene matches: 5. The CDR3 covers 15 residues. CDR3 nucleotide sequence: TGTGCCATCAGTGAGGGGCAGGGGGAAGGAAACACCATATATTTT. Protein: CAISEGQGEGNTIYF.

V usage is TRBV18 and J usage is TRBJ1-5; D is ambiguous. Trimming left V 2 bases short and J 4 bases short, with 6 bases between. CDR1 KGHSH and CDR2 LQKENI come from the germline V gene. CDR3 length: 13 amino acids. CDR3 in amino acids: CASSPENNQPQHF. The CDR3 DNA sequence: TGTGCCAGCTCACCAGAGAATAATCAGCCCCAGCATTTT.

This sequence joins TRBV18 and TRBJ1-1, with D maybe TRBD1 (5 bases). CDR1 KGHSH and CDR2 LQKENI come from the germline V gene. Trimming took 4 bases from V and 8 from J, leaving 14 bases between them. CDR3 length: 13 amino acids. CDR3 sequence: CASSRAGQDEAFF. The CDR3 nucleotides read TGTGCCAGCTCACGTGCCGGACAAGACGAAGCTTTCTTT.

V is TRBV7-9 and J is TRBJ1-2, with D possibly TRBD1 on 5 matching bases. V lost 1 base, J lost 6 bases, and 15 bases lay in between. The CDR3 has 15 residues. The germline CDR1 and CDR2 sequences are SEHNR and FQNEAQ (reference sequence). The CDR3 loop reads CASSLGDSLPDGYTF. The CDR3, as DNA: TGTGCCAGCAGCTTAGGGGACTCCCTACCGGATGGCTACACCTTC.

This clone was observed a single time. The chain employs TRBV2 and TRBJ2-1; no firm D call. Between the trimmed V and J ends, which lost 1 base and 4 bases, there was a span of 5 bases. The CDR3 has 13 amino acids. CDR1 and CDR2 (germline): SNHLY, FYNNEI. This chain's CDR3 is CASSEDIYNEQFF. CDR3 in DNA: TGTGCCAGCAGTGAAGACATATACAATGAGCAGTTCTTC.

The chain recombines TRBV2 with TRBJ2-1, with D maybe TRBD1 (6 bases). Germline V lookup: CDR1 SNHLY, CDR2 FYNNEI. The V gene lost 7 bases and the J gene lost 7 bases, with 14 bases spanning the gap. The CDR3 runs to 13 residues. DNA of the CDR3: TGTGCCAGCAAACGAGACAGGATTAATGAGCAGTTCTTC. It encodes CASKRDRINEQFF.

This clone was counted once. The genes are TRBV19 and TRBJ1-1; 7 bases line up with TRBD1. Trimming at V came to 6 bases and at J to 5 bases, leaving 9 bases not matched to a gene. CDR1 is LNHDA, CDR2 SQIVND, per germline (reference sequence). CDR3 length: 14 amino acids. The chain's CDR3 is CASRLRGLGTEAFF. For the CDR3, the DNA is TGTGCCAGTAGACTTAGGGGGCTGGGGACTGAAGCTTTCTTT.

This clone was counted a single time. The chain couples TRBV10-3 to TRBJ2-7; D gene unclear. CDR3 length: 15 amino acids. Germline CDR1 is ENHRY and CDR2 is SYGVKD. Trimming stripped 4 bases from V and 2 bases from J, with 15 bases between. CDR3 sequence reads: CAISGGGDSAYEQYF. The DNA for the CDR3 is TGTGCCATCAGTGGGGGTGGGGATTCAGCCTACGAGCAGTACTTC.

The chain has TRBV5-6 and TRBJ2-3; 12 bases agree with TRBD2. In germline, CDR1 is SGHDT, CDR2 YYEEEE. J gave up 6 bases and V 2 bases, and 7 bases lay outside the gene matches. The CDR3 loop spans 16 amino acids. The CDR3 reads CASSFLLAGGGDTQYF. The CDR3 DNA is TGTGCCAGCAGCTTCCTCCTAGCGGGGGGGGGCGATACGCAGTATTTT.